This T cell receptor beta chain derives from a study of graft-versus-host responses after intestinal transplantation. This CDR3 contains 12 residues. Germline CDR1 and CDR2: SEHNR and FQNEAQ (reference sequence). The ends were cut back, 3 bases at V and 8 bases at J, with 11 bases in the middle. Using immunoSEQ multiplex PCR, the repertoire was profiled, and TCRdb retains in-frame clones only, with some absent. The sample records over 60,000 clones, roughly 92% being singletons. Concerning this clone: Its antigen is as yet unknown.

Study observations and caveats: Some GvH clones were seen earlier in gut or blood, suggesting intestinal origin.

This chain joins TRBV7-9 and TRBJ2-7; tentative D call: TRBD1 (6 bases). The clonotype was recovered from a human patient who received an intestinal transplant, so some T cells may come from the graft donor. The specimen was bone marrow, collected less than 750 days after intestinal transplantation. This CDR3 reads CASSFGGGKQYF. Here the CDR3 DNA reads TGTGCCAGCAGCTTTGGGGGCGGTAAGCAGTACTTC.